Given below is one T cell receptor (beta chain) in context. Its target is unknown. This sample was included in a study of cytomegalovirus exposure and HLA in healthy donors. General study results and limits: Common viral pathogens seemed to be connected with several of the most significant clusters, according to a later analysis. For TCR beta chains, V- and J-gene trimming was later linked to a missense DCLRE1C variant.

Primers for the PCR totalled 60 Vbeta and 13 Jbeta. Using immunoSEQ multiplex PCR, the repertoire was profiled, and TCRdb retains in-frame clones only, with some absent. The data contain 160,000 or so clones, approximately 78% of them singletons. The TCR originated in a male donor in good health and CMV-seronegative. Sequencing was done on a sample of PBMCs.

The CDR3 loop is CASSVQETGELFF. The CDR3 bases are TGTGCCAGCAGTGTCCAGGAAACCGGGGAGCTGTTTTTT. The chain has TRBV6-4 and TRBJ2-2; unclear D gene. The CDR3 sequence is 13 residues long. CDR1 and CDR2 (germline): MRHNA, SNTAGT. V lost 4 bases and J 5 bases, leaving 8 bases between the germline ends.